The 11 T cell receptor beta chains reported below all come from one sample, sequenced in a study of T-cell memory formation after mild COVID-19. TCRdb called the 5' RACE reads again in MiXCR, with one record for every CDR3 protein. The repertoire has fewer than 650,000 distinct CDR3 sequences, approximately 15% of them found once; the top ten carry roughly 8%. Material for sequencing was PBMCs or a T cell subset sorted from them (not recorded which). The receptors here all came from an adult woman who had mild COVID-19 (a few samples of this study predate the infection). Cell type and time point are not known.

The sample holds a few counts of this clonotype. The rearrangement links TRBV10-3 to TRBJ2-5; D is undetermined. Germline lookup yields CDR1 ENHRY and CDR2 SYGVKD. Trimming pared 0 bases from V and 1 base from J, leaving 9 bases between. The CDR3 is 15 residues long. The CDR3 coding sequence is TGTGCCATCAGTGAGTCCGGTCCGCTCCAAGAGACCCAGTACTTC. Protein sequence: CAISESGPLQETQYF.

The chain combines TRBV7-8 with TRBJ2-7; tentatively, D is TRBD2 (6 bases). This CDR3 is 14 amino acids long. CDR1 and CDR2 from the germline V gene are SGHVS and FQNEAQ. V lost 7 bases, J lost 0 bases, and 13 bases lay in between. The CDR3: CASNLALSSYEQYF. The DNA for the CDR3 is TGTGCCAGCAATCTAGCGCTCAGCTCCTACGAGCAGTACTTC.

This chain connects TRBV4-2 to TRBJ2-7; TRBD2 aligns across 7 bases. The J segment lost 4 bases and the V segment lost 0 bases, leaving 9 bases of the junction unmatched. The CDR3 loop spans 16 amino acids. Germline CDR1 LGHNA, CDR2 YNFKEQ. The CDR3 DNA is TGTGCCAGCAGCCAAGATCGGGGGGTCAGTTTGTACGAGCAGTACTTC. Its translation: CASSQDRGVSLYEQYF.

The chain uses TRBV7-9 and TRBJ2-1, with TRBD1 matching over 7 bases. V was clipped by 9 bases and J by 4 bases; unmatched bases: 9. This CDR3 is 14 amino acids long. Germline CDR1 and CDR2: SEHNR and FQNEAQ (reference sequence). CDR3 sequence: CARAPPGQYNEQFF. In DNA, the CDR3 is TGTGCCAGGGCCCCCCCGGGACAGTACAATGAGCAGTTCTTC.

The chain uses TRBV19 and TRBJ2-5; 9 nucleotides match TRBD2. The germline CDR1 and CDR2 sequences are LNHDA and SQIVND (reference sequence). CDR3 length: 16 amino acids. The trim removed 3 bases at V and 0 bases at J, leaving 5 bases unmatched. CDR3 in amino acids: CASSILAGAYQETQYF. The DNA of the CDR3 is TGTGCCAGTAGTATTTTAGCGGGAGCGTACCAAGAGACCCAGTACTTC.

The V call is TRBV5-1, the J call TRBJ2-5; TRBD2 might be the D (8 bases). Germline CDR1 reads SGHRS; CDR2 reads YFSETQ. The CDR3 runs to 18 residues. Trimming took 4 bases from V and 4 from J, leaving 26 bases between them. The CDR3 sequence is CASSPGTDHRAGGETQYF. As DNA, the CDR3 is TGCGCCAGCAGCCCCGGGACAGACCATCGGGCGGGAGGAGAGACCCAGTACTTC.

V gene TRBV5-5 combines with J gene TRBJ2-6; no definite D call. Looked up from germline, CDR1 is SGHKS and CDR2 is YYEKEE (reference sequence). The ends were cut back, 0 bases at V and 0 bases at J, with 7 bases in the middle. The CDR3 spans 16 residues. CDR3 sequence reads: CASSLASHSGANVLTF. In DNA, the CDR3 is TGTGCCAGCAGCTTGGCTTCACACTCTGGGGCCAACGTCCTGACTTTC.

This clonotype occurred a few times. The chain links TRBV6-2 or TRBV6-3 to TRBJ1-1, with D possibly matching TRBD1 (5 bases). V lost 4 bases to trimming and J lost 3 bases, with 15 bases between them. CDR1 is MNHEY and CDR2 is SVGEGT in the germline V gene. This CDR3 has 15 amino acids. The CDR3 loop is CASSSNQQGDTEAFF. The CDR3, as DNA: TGTGCCAGCAGTTCTAACCAGCAGGGTGACACTGAAGCTTTCTTT.

This chain uses TRBV18 with TRBJ1-1; D not resolved. Trimming removed 4 bases at V and 1 base at J, with 13 bases between. Germline values: CDR1 KGHSH, CDR2 LQKENI. The CDR3 runs to 15 residues. The CDR3 DNA is TGTGCCAGCTCACTACACGGACTGTCGAACACTGAAGCTTTCTTT. Protein sequence: CASSLHGLSNTEAFF. Looking up the rest from reference TRBV18 and TRBJ1-1 gives the full variable domain: NAGVMQNPRHLVRRRGQEARLRCSPMKGHSHVYWYRQLPEEGLKFMVYLQKENIIDESGMPKERFSAEFPKEGPSILRIQQVVRGDSAAYFCASSLHGLSNTEAFFGQGTRLTVV.

The V and J genes are TRBV18 and TRBJ1-2, with 7 positions matching TRBD1. CDR3 length: 15 amino acids. CDR1 and CDR2 (germline): KGHSH, LQKENI. Trimming at V came to 3 bases and at J to 4 bases, leaving 8 bases not matched to a gene. This CDR3 reads CASSPDRANIYGYTF. CDR3 nucleotides: TGTGCCAGCTCACCTGACAGGGCCAATATCTATGGCTACACCTTC.

This clonotype showed up just a few times. The genes are TRBV7-2 and TRBJ1-5; weak D call: TRBD1 (6 bases). V lost 5 bases, J lost 4 bases, and 18 bases lay in between. CDR3 length: 16 amino acids. Germline V gives CDR1 SGHTA, CDR2 FQGNSA. The CDR3: CASSPEQGLLNQPQHF. CDR3 sequence (DNA): TGTGCCAGCAGCCCTGAACAGGGATTACTAAATCAGCCCCAGCATTTT.